A single sample gave rise to the 19 T cell receptor beta chains below, sequenced in a study of T cell responses to AZD1222 COVID-19 vaccine (dated by TCRdb to the early 2020s). The time point label on this specimen signifies: baseline before first vaccination. To prepare the library, the immunoSEQ multiplex PCR assay was applied. Not all clones reach the TCRdb copy of this immuneACCESS table, which keeps in-frame sequences only. Checked studies attribute under half of the gap to unresolved V genes and leave the rest unexplained. This sample is represented by around 150,000 clones; roughly 84% of them were singletons. Of the sample, roughly 4.3% is held by the ten largest clones. Sequenced here: peripheral blood, sampled on day 0 of AZD1222 vaccination. Receptor source: an adult in good health.

CDR3 DNA: TGCGCCAGCAGCTTATTACGGACAGGGGGCGATGAAAAACTGTTTTTT. Encoded protein: CASSLLRTGGDEKLFF. The V call is TRBV5-1, the J call TRBJ1-4, with TRBD1 matching over 11 bases. The CDR3 covers 16 residues. V shed 2 bases and J 6 bases; nucleotides not matched to a gene: 6. Germline V CDR1 and CDR2: SGHRS, YFSETQ.

The J gene is TRBJ2-5, the V gene TRBV20-1, with 8 bases aligning to TRBD2. The germline V gene encodes CDR1 DFQATT and CDR2 SNEGSKA (reference sequence). Germline trimming cut 3 bases from V and 2 bases from J; bases unmatched to any gene: 11. The CDR3 runs to 16 residues. CDR3 amino acids: CSASSVGLGLQETQYF. The CDR3 DNA follows: TGCAGTGCTAGTAGTGTGGGACTAGGGCTACAAGAGACCCAGTACTTC.

The gene calls are TRBV30 and TRBJ1-1; D is uncertain. Germline V gives CDR1 GTSNPN, CDR2 SVGIG (reference sequence). Trimming cost V 2 bases and J 1 base, with 8 bases left between them. The CDR3 contains 13 residues. The CDR3 nucleotides are TGTGCCTGGAGTTCCCGAAAGAACACTGAAGCTTTCTTT. Translation gives CAWSSRKNTEAFF.

This chain connects TRBV28 to TRBJ2-7; TRBD2 is a possible D gene (6 bases). Germline CDR1 is MDHEN and CDR2 is SYDVKM. The CDR3 extends over 12 amino acids. With 4 bases removed from V and 4 bases from J, the gap between germline ends came to 8 bases. CDR3 protein: CASSSEGYEQYF. The CDR3, as DNA: TGTGCCAGCAGTTCGGAGGGATACGAGCAGTACTTC.

V and J are TRBV18 and TRBJ1-5; no clear D. Germline V gene lookup returns CDR1 KGHSH and CDR2 LQKENI. V was pared by 2 bases and J by 8 bases, with 13 bases between. CDR3 length: 14 amino acids. The CDR3 DNA reads TGTGCCAGCTCACCAGGCGGGGAATCGGAGCCCCAGCATTTT. Its translation: CASSPGGESEPQHF.

The V and J genes are TRBV6-5 and TRBJ2-1; D unresolved. Per germline, CDR1 MNHEY and CDR2 SVGAGI. Deletions cut 1 base from V and 7 bases from J, with 11 bases between. The CDR3 is made up of 14 amino acids. In nucleotides, the CDR3 is TGTGCCAGCAGTTACTTAAAAGGTACAAATGAGCAGTTCTTC. This sequence encodes CASSYLKGTNEQFF.

The chain uses TRBV28 and TRBJ1-5, with D possibly being TRBD1 (6 bases). Per the germline V gene, CDR1 is MDHEN and CDR2 is SYDVKM. The CDR3 totals 16 residues. Trimming removed 6 bases from V and 1 base from J, with 16 bases in between. CDR3 in amino acids: CASSTTGGPSNQPQHF. CDR3 nucleotides: TGTGCCAGCAGCACGACAGGCGGTCCCAGCAATCAGCCCCAGCATTTT.

The chain carries TRBV5-8 and TRBJ2-3, with 12 positions matching TRBD1. This CDR3 has 16 residues. The J segment lost 7 bases and the V segment lost 0 bases, leaving 6 bases of the junction unmatched. Germline V CDR1 and CDR2: SGHTS, YDEGEE. The CDR3 DNA follows: TGTGCCAGCAGCTTGGCGGGACAGGGGGCATTGTATACGCAGTATTTT. Amino acids: CASSLAGQGALYTQYF.

This clone has more than one count but fewer than ten. CDR3 residues: CASSIQGWNEQFF. The CDR3 DNA is TGTGCCAGTAGTATACAGGGTTGGAATGAGCAGTTCTTC. The chain combines TRBV19 with TRBJ2-1, with a tentative D call TRBD1 (5 bases). This CDR3 has 13 residues. The germline V gene has CDR1 LNHDA and CDR2 SQIVND (reference sequence). The V gene lost 2 bases and the J gene lost 7 bases, with 9 bases spanning the gap. Filled out from reference TRBV19 and TRBJ2-1, the complete variable domain reads DGGITQSPKYLFRKEGQNVTLSCEQNLNHDAMYWYRQDPGQGLRLIYYSQIVNDFQKGDIAEGYSVSREKKESFPLTVTSAQKNPTAFYLCASSIQGWNEQFFGPGTRLTVL.

The CDR3 DNA sequence: TGTGCCAGCAGCTTAGGGGGGTACTCCGAGCAGTACTTC. This gives the protein CASSLGGYSEQYF. The chain carries TRBV11-2 and TRBJ2-7; D could derive from TRBD1 or TRBD2 (5 bases each). There are 13 residues in the CDR3. Trimming shortened V by 1 base and J by 6 bases, and 10 bases separated the two germline ends. Per the germline V gene, CDR1 is SGHAT and CDR2 is FQNNGV. The full variable domain, completed using reference TRBV11-2 and TRBJ2-7, is EAGVAQSPRYKIIEKRQSVAFWCNPISGHATLYWYQQILGQGPKLLIQFQNNGVVDDSQLPKDRFSAERLKGVDSTLKIQPAKLEDSAVYLCASSLGGYSEQYFGPGTRLTVT.

This clone appeared once. V is TRBV5-8 and J is TRBJ2-1; D is possibly TRBD1 or TRBD2 (5 bases each). This CDR3 has 15 amino acids. V lost 3 bases, J lost 4 bases, and 14 bases lay in between. Per germline, CDR1 SGHTS and CDR2 YDEGEE. The CDR3 DNA reads as TGTGCCAGCAGCTCCCCCGGGACGGCTTACAATGAGCAGTTCTTC. Residues: CASSSPGTAYNEQFF.

The V call is TRBV5-6, the J call TRBJ1-1, with D unresolved. Germline CDR1 SGHDT, CDR2 YYEEEE. This CDR3 is built from 12 residues. V gave up 4 bases and J gave up 8 bases, with 12 bases separating them. The DNA of the CDR3 is TGTGCCAGCAGCCCAGGAAGTCTCGAAGCTTTCTTT. Its translation is CASSPGSLEAFF.

The rearrangement joins TRBV6-5 to TRBJ1-3; D not resolved. The germline CDR1 and CDR2 sequences are MNHEY and SVGAGI. V was clipped by 9 bases and J by 2 bases, with 11 bases between them. This CDR3 region has 13 residues. CDR3 in DNA: TGTGCCAGTCACACCTTGGCTGGAAACACCATATATTTT. This encodes CASHTLAGNTIYF.

The V call is TRBV18, the J call TRBJ1-3, with TRBD1 identical over 7 bases. With V trimmed by 2 bases and J by 6 bases, 4 bases remained unmatched. Germline-derived CDR1 and CDR2 are KGHSH and LQKENI. This CDR3 has 14 residues. The CDR3, as DNA: TGTGCCAGCTCACCAACCGGGACAGTAAACACCATATATTTT. Translated, it gives CASSPTGTVNTIYF.

This clone was seen a handful of times. The chain has TRBV6-5 and TRBJ1-1, with D uncertain. CDR3 size: 14 residues. V dropped 7 bases and J dropped 0 bases, with 12 bases sitting between them. Germline loops: CDR1 MNHEY, CDR2 SVGAGI. CDR3 in DNA: TGTGCCAGCACCCGACACTCGATGAACACTGAAGCTTTCTTT. Translating it yields CASTRHSMNTEAFF.

V gene TRBV5-1 combines with J gene TRBJ1-2; D is perhaps TRBD1 (6 bases). The CDR3 runs 15 residues. Germline assignment: CDR1 SGHRS and CDR2 YFSETQ. V lost 0 bases and J lost 7, with 16 bases in between. In nucleotides, the CDR3 is TGCGCCAGCAGCTTGGAGGGGGTGCGTAAAGGTGGCTACACCTTC. Amino acid sequence: CASSLEGVRKGGYTF.

The J gene is TRBJ1-1, the V gene TRBV3-1 (or the pseudogene TRBV3-2), with D possibly being TRBD1 (5 bases). Germline-derived CDR1 and CDR2 are LGHDT and YNNKEL (reference sequence). V was cut by 3 bases and J by 3 bases, with 11 bases left in between. CDR3 length: 14 amino acids. In nucleotides, the CDR3 is TGTGCCAGCAGCCAGCACGGACAATACACTGAAGCTTTCTTT. Amino acid sequence: CASSQHGQYTEAFF.

This clone was recorded once. The chain carries TRBV27 and TRBJ2-7; D may correspond to TRBD1 or TRBD2 (5 bases each). Trimming stripped 5 bases from V and 3 bases from J, with 11 bases between. CDR3 length: 13 residues. CDR1 is MNHEY and CDR2 is SMNVEV in the germline V gene (reference sequence). This CDR3 reads CASSGDGNYEQYF. The DNA of the CDR3 is TGTGCCAGCAGTGGGGACGGTAACTACGAGCAGTACTTC.

This clone appeared a single time. V is TRBV14 and J is TRBJ2-7, with D tentatively TRBD1 (5 bases). Trimming shortened V by 4 bases and J by 2 bases, and 12 bases separated the two germline ends. Germline lookup yields CDR1 SGHDN and CDR2 FVKESK. This CDR3 is 14 amino acids long. The DNA for the CDR3 is TGTGCCAGCAGCCCCCAAGTGGGGCCCTACGAGCAGTACTTC. This gives the protein CASSPQVGPYEQYF. The whole variable domain, remainder taken from reference TRBV14 and TRBJ2-7, is EAGVTQFPSHSVIEKGQTVTLRCDPISGHDNLYWYRRVMGKEIKFLLHFVKESKQDESGMPNNRFLAERTGGTYSTLKVQPAELEDSGVYFCASSPQVGPYEQYFGPGTRLTVT.